This TCR beta chain was obtained from a study of cytomegalovirus exposure and HLA in healthy donors. Concerning this clone itself: The antigen remains unidentified.

TCRdb's copy holds only in-frame clones and misses some; the assay was immunoSEQ multiplex PCR. The table records fewer than 250,000 clones, 86% of them present only once. Trimming took 2 bases from V and 4 from J; bases not matched to a gene: 10. Germline CDR1 SNHLY, CDR2 FYNNEI. The CDR3 runs to 17 residues. Whole-study results and caveats: Most TCR sequences were rare, but some public TCRs occurred in many donors.

The V call is TRBV2, the J call TRBJ2-4; TRBD1 aligns across 8 bases. Sequencing input: PBMCs. The clonotype was recovered from a woman aged 18-29 years in good health and CMV-seronegative. Written as DNA, the CDR3 is TGTGCCAGCAGTGAACTAAACAGGGGGATCGGTAAAAACATTCAGTACTTC. Translated, it gives CASSELNRGIGKNIQYF.